The rows below give T cell receptor beta chains drawn from one sample of a study of shared clonotypes between healthy human individuals. Libraries were prepared by immunoSEQ multiplex PCR; TCRdb keeps only in-frame clonotypes and omits some of them. The data hold hundreds of thousands of clones, with roughly 72% observed a single time. Specimen: PBMCs. These receptor sequences come from a woman between 40 and 50 years old in good health. Some clones in this sample may be carry-over from other donors' samples. The CDR3 runs from the conserved cysteine through the conserved F or W.

v_call cdr3_aa
TRBV18 CASSPRRGGQETQYF
TRBV6-5 CAEVVTSSYEQYF
TRBV27 CASSPLGTSRPYYNEQFF
TRBV11-2 CASSSGPGREEQYF
TRBV6-1 CASSEASVGGHQPQHF
TRBV5-6 CASSTRDRGYTF
TRBV7-8 CASSPRTSGGPTTETQYF
TRBV27 CASSLRSGSFFEQFF
TRBV15 CATSKGTSGAQETQYF
TRBV6-1 CASSQVQGDTEAFF
TRBV5-1 CASSFAAGGGPYEQYF
TRBV5-1 CASSLEAKVTDTQYF
TRBV10-3 CAISEDGQGISNEQFF
TRBV20-1 CSALNSYEQYF
TRBV10-3 CAISGQTGELFF
TRBV7-9 CASSPAGADEQFF
TRBV11-3 CASSSPGIPSYEQYF
TRBV6-1 CASSSLDSVSGELFF
TRBV5-6 CASSRISTDTQYF
TRBV10-3 CAIRLAGGEEQFF
TRBV6-5 CASSRTGGDIQYF
TRBV19 CASSIVGRVLRNEQFF
TRBV2 CASMQVRRIDTQYF
TRBV5-5 CASSLPRGTNEKLFF
TRBV19 CASSAQLVVPYNEQFF
TRBV27 CASSLRDTSYEQYF
TRBV28 CASSRLAYEQYF
TRBV27 CASSRGGALQETQYF
TRBV4-1 CASSQSGTGGTNEQFF
TRBV29-1 CSIRDSAGTIYF
TRBV7-2 CASSLGTGTALSVPNF
TRBV5-1 CASSLRTGQPNEKLFF
TRBV5-4 CASSLSGTGGRELFF
TRBV28 CASNRGGTQYF
TRBV6-5 CASSYSTGGETQYF
TRBV7-2 CASSLPGIGGGSHNEQFF
TRBV6-5 CASRAPPTKLFF